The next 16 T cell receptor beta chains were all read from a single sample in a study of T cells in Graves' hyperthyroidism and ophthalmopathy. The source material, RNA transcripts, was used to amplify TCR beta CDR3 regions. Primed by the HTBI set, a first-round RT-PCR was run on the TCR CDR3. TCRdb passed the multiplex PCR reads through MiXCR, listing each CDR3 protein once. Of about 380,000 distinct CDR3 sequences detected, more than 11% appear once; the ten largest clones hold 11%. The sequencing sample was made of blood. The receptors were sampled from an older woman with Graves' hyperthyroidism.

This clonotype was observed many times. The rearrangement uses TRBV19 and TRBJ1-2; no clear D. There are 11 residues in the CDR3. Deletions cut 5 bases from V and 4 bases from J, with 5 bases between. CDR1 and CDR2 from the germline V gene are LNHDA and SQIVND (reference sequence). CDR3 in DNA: TGTGCCAGTAGTGGTCCCTATGGCTACACCTTC. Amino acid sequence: CASSGPYGYTF.

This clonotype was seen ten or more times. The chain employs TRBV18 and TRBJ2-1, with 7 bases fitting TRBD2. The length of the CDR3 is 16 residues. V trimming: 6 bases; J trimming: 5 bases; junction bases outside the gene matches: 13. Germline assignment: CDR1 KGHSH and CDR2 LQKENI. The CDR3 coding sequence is TGTGCCAGCTCTCTTAAGGGAGGGCTTAGGAACAATGAGCAGTTCTTC. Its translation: CASSLKGGLRNNEQFF.

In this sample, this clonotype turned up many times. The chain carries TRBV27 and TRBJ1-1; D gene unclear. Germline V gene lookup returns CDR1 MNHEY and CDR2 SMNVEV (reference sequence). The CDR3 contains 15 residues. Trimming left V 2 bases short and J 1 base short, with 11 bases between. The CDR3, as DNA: TGTGCCAGCAGTTTAATTCGGGTTTCGAACACTGAAGCTTTCTTT. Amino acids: CASSLIRVSNTEAFF.

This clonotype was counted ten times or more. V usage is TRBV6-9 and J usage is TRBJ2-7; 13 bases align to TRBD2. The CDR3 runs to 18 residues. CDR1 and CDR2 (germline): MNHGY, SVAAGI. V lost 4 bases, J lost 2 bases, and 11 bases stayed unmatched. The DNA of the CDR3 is TGTGCCAGCAGTTCCGAGTCGCCTACTAGCGGGAGGGCCTACGAGCAGTACTTC. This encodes CASSSESPTSGRAYEQYF.

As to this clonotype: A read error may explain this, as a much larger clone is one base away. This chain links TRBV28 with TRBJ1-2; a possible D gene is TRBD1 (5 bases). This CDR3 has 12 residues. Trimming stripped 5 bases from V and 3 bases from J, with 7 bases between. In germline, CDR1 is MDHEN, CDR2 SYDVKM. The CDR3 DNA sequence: TGTGCCAGCAGTATGACAGACTATGGCTACACCTTC. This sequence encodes CASSMTDYGYTF.

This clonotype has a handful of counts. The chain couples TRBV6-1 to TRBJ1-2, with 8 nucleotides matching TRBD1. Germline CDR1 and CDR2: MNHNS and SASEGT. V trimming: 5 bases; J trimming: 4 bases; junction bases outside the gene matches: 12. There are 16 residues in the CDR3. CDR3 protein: CASSSNRDRFAYGYTF. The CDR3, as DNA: TGTGCCAGCAGTTCAAACCGGGACAGGTTTGCCTATGGCTACACCTTC.

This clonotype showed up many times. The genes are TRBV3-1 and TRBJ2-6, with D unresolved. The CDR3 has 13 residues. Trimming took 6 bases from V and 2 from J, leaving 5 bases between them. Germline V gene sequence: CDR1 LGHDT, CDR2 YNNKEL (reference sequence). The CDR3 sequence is CASSPPGANVLTF. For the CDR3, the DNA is TGTGCCAGCAGTCCCCCTGGGGCCAACGTCCTGACTTTC.

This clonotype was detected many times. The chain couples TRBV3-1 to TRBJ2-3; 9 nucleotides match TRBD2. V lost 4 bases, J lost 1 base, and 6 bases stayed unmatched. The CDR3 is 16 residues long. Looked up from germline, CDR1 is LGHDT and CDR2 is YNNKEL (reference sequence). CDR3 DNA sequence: TGTGCCAGCAGCCGGGATAGCGGGAGAGGCACAGATACGCAGTATTTT. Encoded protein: CASSRDSGRGTDTQYF.

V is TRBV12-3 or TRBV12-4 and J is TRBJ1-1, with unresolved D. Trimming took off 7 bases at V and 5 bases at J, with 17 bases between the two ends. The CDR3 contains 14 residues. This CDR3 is CASTIRPGSTEAFF. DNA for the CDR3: TGTGCCAGCACCATACGCCCGGGAAGTACTGAAGCTTTCTTT.

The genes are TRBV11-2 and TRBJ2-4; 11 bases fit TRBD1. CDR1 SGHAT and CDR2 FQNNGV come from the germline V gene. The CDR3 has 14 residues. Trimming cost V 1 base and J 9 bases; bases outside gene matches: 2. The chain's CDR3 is CASSLGDRGGIQYF. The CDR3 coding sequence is TGTGCCAGCAGCTTAGGGGACAGGGGGGGCATTCAGTACTTC.

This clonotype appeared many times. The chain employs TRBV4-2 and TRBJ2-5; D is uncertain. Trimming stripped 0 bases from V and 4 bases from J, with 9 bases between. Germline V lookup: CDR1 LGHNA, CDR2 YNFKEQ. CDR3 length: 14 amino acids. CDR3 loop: CASSQESSGETQYF. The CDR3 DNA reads TGTGCCAGCAGCCAAGAATCCAGTGGAGAGACCCAGTACTTC.

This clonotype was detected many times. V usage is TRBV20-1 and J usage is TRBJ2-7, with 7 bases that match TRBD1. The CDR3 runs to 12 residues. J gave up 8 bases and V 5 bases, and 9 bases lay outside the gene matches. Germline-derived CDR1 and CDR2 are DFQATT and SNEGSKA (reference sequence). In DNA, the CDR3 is TGCAGTGCTTCGAGCACGGGACAGAAGCAGTACTTC. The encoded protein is CSASSTGQKQYF.

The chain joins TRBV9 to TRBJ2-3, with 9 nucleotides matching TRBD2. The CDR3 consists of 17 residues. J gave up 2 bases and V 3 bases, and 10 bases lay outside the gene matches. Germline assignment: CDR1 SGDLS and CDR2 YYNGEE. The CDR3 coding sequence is TGTGCCAGCAGCGCCTGGGGCGGGAGGGGAGTCACAGATACGCAGTATTTT. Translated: CASSAWGGRGVTDTQYF.

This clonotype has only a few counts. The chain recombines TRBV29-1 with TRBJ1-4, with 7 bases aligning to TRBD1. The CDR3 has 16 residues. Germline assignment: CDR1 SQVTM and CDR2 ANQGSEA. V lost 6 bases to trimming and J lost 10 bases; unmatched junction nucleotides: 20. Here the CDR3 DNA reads TGCAGCGTCTCCGAGGGGCAGACAGGGCACAGTGGAAAACTGTTTTTT. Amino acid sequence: CSVSEGQTGHSGKLFF.

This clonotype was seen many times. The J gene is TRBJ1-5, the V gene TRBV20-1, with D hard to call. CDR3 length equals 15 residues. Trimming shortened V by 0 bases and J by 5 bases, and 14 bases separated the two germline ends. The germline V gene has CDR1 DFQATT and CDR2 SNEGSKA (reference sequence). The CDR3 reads CSARDLRNGDQPQHF. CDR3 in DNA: TGCAGTGCTAGAGATCTGAGGAATGGGGATCAGCCCCAGCATTTT.

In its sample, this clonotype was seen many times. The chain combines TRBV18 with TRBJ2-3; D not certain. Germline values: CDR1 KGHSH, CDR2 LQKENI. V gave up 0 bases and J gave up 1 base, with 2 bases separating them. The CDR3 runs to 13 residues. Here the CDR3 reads CASSPPGTDTQYF. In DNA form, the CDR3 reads TGTGCCAGCTCACCACCGGGCACAGATACGCAGTATTTT.